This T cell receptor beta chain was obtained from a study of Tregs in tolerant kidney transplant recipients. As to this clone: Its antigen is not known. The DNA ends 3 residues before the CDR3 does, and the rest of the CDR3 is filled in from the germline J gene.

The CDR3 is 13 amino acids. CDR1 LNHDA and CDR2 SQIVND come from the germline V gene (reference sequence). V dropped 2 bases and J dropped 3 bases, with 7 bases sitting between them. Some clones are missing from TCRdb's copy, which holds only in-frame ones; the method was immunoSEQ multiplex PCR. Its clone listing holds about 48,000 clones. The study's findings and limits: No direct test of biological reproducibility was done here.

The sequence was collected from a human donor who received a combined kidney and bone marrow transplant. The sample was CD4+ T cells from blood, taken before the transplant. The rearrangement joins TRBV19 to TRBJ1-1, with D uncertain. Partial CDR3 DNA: TGTGCCAGTAGTATACTCGTAGACACTGAA. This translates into CASSILVDTE. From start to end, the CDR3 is CASSILVDTEAFF.